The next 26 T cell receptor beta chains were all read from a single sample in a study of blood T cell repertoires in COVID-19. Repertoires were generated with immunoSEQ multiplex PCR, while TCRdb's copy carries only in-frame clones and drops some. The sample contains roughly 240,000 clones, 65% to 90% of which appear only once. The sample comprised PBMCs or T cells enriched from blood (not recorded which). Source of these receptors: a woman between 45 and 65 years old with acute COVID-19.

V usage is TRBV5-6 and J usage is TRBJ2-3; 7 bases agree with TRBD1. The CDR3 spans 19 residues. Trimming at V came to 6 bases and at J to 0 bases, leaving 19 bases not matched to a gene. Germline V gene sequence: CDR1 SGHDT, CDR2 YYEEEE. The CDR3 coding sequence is TGTGCCAGCAATCTACTCCGGGACAGACGATCCCTTAGCACAGATACGCAGTATTTT. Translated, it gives CASNLLRDRRSLSTDTQYF.

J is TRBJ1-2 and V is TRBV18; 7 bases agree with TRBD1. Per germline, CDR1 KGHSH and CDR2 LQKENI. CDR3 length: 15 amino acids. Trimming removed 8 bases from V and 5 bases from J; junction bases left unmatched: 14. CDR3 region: CASAPLPGQQYGYTF. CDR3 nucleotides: TGTGCCAGCGCCCCCCTACCGGGACAGCAATATGGCTACACCTTC.

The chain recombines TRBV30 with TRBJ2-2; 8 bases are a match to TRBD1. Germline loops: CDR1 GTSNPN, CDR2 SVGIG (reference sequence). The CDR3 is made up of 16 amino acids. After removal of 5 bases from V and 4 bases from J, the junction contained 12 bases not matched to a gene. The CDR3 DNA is TGTGCCTGGTCCCCACCGGGACAGGTTTTCACCGGGGAGCTGTTTTTT. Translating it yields CAWSPPGQVFTGELFF.

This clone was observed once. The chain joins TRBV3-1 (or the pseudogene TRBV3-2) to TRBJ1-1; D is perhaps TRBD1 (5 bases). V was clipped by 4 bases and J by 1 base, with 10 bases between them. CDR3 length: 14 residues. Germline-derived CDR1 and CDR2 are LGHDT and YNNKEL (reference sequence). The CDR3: CASSPGLTNTEAFF. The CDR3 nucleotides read TGTGCCAGCAGCCCGGGACTCACGAACACTGAAGCTTTCTTT.

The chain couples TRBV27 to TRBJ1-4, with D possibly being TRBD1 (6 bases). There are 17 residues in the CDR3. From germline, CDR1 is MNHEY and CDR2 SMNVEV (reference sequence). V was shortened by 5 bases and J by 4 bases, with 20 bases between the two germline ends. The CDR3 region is CASSTTGLLGSNEKLFF. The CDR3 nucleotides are TGTGCCAGCAGTACCACAGGGTTACTTGGGAGTAATGAAAAACTGTTTTTT.

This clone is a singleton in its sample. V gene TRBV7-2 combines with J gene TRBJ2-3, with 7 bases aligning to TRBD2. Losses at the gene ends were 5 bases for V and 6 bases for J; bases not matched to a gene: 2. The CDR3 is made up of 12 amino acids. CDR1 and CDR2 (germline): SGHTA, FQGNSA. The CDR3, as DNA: TGTGCCAGCAGCACACTAGCGGATACGCAGTATTTT. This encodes CASSTLADTQYF.

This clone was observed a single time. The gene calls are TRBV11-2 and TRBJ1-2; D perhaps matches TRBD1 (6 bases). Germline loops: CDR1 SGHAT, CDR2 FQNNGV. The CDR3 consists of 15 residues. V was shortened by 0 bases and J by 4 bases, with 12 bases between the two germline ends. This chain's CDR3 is CASSLDRQGTYGYTF. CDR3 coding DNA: TGTGCCAGCAGCTTAGATAGGCAGGGGACCTATGGCTACACCTTC.

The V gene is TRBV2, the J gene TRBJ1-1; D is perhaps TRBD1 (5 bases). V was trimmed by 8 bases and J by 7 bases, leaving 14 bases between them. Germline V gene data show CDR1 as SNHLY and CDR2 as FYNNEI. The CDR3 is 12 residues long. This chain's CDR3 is CASDRGLDEAFF. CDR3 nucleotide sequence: TGTGCCAGCGACCGGGGACTAGATGAAGCTTTCTTT.

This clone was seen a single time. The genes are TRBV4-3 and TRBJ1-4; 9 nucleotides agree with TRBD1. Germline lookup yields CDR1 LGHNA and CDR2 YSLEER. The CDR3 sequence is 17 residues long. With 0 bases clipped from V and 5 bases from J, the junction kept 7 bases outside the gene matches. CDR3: CASSQDSVGQGNEKLFF. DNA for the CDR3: TGCGCCAGCAGCCAAGATAGCGTGGGACAGGGAAATGAAAAACTGTTTTTT.

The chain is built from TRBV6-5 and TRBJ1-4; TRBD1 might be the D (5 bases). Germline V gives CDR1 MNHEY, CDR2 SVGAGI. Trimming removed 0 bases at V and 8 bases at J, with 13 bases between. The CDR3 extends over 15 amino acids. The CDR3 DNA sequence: TGTGCCAGCAGTTACTCGGTAGGGGCGGGGGAAAAACTGTTTTTT. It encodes CASSYSVGAGEKLFF.

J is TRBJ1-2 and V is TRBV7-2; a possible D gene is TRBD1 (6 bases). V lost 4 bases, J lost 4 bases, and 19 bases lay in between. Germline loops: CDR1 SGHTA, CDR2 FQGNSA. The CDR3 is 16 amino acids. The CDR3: CASSSRQAQGSYGYTF. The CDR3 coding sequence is TGTGCCAGCAGCTCACGACAGGCCCAGGGCAGCTATGGCTACACCTTC.

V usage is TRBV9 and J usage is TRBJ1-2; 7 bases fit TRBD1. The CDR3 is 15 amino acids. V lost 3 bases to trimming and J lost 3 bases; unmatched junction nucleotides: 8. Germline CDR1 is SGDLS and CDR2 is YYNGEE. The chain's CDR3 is CASSESPRGDYGYTF. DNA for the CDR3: TGTGCCAGCAGCGAATCCCCCAGGGGGGACTATGGCTACACCTTC.

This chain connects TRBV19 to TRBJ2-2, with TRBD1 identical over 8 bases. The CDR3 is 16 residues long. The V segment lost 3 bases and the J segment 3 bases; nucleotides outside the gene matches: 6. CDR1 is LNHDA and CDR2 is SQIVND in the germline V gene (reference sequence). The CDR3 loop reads CASSIPGGPYTGELFF. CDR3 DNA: TGTGCCAGTAGTATTCCAGGGGGCCCTTACACCGGGGAGCTGTTTTTT.

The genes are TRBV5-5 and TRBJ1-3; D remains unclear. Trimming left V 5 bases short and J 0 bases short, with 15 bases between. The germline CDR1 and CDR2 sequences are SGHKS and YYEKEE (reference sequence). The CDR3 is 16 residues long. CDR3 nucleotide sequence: TGTGCCAGCAGTTTCACAACCGTTGACTCTGGAAACACCATATATTTT. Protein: CASSFTTVDSGNTIYF. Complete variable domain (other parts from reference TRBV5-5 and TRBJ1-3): DAGVTQSPTHLIKTRGQQVTLRCSPISGHKSVSWYQQVLGQGPQFIFQYYEKEERGRGNFPDRFSARQFPNYSSELNVNALLLGDSALYLCASSFTTVDSGNTIYFGEGSWLTVV.

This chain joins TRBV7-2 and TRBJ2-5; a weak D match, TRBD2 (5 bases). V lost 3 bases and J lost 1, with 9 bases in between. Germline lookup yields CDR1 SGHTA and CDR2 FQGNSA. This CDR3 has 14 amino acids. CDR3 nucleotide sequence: TGTGCCAGCAGCTTGTCGGGGATCCAAGAGACCCAGTACTTC. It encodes CASSLSGIQETQYF.

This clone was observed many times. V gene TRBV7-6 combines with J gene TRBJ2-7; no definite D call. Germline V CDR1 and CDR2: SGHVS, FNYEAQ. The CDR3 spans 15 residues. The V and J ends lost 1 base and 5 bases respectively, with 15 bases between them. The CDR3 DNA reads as TGTGCCAGCAGCTTAGGTTCAGCCCCCGAGGACGAGCAGTACTTC. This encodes CASSLGSAPEDEQYF.

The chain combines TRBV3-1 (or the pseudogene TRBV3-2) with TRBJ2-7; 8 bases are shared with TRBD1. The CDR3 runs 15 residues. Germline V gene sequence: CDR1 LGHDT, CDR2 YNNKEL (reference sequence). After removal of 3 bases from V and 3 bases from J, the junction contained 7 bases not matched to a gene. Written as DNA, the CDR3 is TGTGCCAGCAGCCAGGGACAGGTAGACTTCTACGAGCAGTACTTC. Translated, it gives CASSQGQVDFYEQYF.

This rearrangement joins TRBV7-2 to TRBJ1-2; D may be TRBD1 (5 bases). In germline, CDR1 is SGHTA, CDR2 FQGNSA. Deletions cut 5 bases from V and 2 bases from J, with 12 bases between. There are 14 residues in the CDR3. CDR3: CASSLRDSNYGYTF. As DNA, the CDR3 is TGTGCCAGCAGCCTCCGGGACTCGAACTATGGCTACACCTTC.

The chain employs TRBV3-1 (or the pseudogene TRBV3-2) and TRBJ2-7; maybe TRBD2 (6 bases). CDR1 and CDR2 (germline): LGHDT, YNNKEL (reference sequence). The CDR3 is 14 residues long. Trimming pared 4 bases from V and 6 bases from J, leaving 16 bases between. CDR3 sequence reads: CASSPLDRGGEQYF. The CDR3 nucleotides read TGTGCCAGCAGCCCGCTGGATCGGGGAGGCGAGCAGTACTTC.

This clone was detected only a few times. CDR3 DNA sequence: TGTGCCAGTAGGCACGGGGACAGGGTCTATGAGCAGTTCTTC. It is translated as CASRHGDRVYEQFF. This chain uses TRBV19 with TRBJ2-1; 9 bases are shared with TRBD1. Germline V gene lookup returns CDR1 LNHDA and CDR2 SQIVND (reference sequence). The CDR3 totals 14 residues. The junction had 8 bases not matched to a gene; V was cut back by 6 bases and J by 8 bases.

This CDR3 reads CSVLWREGTEAFF. CDR3 coding DNA: TGCAGCGTTTTGTGGAGGGAGGGGACTGAAGCTTTCTTT. The genes are TRBV29-1 and TRBJ1-1, with D possibly TRBD1 on 5 matching bases. The CDR3 totals 13 residues. From germline, CDR1 is SQVTM and CDR2 ANQGSEA. Trimming shortened V by 5 bases and J by 5 bases, and 15 bases separated the two germline ends.

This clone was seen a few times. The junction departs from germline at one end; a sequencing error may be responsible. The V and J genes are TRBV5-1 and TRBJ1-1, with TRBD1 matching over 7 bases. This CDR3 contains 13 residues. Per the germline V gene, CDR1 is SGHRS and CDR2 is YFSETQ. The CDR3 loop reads CASFETGNAEAFF. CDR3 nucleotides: TGCGCCAGCTTTGAGACAGGGAACGCTGAAGCTTTCTTT.

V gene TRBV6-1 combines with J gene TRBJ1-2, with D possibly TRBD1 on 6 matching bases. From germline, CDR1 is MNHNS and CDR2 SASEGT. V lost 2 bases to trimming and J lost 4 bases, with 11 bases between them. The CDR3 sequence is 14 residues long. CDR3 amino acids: CASSESSRGYGYTF. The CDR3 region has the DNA TGTGCCAGCAGTGAATCGAGCAGGGGCTATGGCTACACCTTC.

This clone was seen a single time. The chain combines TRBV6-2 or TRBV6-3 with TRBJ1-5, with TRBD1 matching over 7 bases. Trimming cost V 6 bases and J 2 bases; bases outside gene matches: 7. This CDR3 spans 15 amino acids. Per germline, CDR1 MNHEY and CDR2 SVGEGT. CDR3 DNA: TGTGCCAGCAGCCCACAGGGGTATCGCAATCAGCCCCAGCATTTT. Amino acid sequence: CASSPQGYRNQPQHF.

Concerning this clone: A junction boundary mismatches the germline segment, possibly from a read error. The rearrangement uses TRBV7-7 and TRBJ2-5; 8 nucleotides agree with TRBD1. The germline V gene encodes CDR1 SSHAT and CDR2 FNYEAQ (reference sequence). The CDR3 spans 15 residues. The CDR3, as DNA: TGTGCTAGCAGCCCCGGACAGGGTGGTCAAGAGACCCAGTACTTC. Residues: CASSPGQGGQETQYF.

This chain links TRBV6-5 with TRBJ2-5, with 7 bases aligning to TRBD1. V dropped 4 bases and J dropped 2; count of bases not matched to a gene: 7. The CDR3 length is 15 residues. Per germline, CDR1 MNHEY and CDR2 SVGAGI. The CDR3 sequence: CASSSAGGSQETQYF. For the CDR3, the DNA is TGTGCCAGCAGTTCAGCAGGGGGATCGCAAGAGACCCAGTACTTC.